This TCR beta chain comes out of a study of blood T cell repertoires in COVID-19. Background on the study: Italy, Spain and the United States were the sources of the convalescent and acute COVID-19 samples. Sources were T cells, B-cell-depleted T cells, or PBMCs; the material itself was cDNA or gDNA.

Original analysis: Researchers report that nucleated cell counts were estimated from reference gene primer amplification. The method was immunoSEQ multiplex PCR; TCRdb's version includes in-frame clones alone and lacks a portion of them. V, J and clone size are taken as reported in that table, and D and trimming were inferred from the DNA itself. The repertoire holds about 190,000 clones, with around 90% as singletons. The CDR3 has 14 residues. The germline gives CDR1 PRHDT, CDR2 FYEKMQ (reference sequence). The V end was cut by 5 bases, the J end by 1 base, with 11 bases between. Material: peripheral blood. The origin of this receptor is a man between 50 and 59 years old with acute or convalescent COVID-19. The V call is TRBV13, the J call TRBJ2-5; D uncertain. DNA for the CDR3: TGTGCCAGCAGCGATCGGCAGGCCCAAGAGACCCAGTACTTC. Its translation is CASSDRQAQETQYF.